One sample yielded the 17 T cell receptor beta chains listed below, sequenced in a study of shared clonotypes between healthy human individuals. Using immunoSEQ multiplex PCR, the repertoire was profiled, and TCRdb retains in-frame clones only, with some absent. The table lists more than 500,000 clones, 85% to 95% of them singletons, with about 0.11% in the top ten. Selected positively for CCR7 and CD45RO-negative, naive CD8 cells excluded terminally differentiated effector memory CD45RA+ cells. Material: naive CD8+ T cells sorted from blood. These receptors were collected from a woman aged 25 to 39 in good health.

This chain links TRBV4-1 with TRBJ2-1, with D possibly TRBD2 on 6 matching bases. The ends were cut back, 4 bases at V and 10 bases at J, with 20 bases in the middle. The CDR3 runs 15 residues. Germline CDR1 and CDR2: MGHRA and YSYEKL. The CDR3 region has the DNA TGCGCCAGCAGCCGCACCGGGACTTCGATGGGGGAGCAGTTCTTC. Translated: CASSRTGTSMGEQFF.

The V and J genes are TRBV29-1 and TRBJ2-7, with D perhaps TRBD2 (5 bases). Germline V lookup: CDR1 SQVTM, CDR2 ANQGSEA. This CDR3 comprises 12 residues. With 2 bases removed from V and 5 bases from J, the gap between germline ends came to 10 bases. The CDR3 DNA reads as TGCAGCGTTGAACGAGGGCCAAACGAGCAGTACTTC. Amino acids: CSVERGPNEQYF.

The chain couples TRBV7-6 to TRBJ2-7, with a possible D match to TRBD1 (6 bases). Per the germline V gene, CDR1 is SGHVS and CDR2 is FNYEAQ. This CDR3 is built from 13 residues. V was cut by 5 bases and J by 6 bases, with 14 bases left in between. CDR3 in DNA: TGTGCCAGCAGCGCACAATCAGGGGCCGAGCAGTACTTC. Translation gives CASSAQSGAEQYF. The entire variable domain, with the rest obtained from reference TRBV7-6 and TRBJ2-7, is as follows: GAGVSQSPRYKVTKRGQDVALRCDPISGHVSLYWYRQALGQGPEFLTYFNYEAQQDKSGLPNDRFSAERPEGSISTLTIQRTEQRDSAMYRCASSAQSGAEQYFGPGTRLTVT.

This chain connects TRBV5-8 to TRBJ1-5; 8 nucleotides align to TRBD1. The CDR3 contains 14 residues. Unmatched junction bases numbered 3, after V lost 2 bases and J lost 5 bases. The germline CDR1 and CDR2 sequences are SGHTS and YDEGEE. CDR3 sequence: CASSFGQGDQPQHF. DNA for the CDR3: TGTGCCAGCAGCTTCGGACAGGGAGATCAGCCCCAGCATTTT.

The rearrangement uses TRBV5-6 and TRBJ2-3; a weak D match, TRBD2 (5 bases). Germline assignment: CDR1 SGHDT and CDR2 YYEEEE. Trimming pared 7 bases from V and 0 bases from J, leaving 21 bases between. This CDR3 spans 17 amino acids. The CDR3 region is CASQLMGVSGSTDTQYF. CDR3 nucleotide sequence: TGTGCCAGCCAGCTTATGGGTGTCAGCGGAAGCACAGATACGCAGTATTTT.

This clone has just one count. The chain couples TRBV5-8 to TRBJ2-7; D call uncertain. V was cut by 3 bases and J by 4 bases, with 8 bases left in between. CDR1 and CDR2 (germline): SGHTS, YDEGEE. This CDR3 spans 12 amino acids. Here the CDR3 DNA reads TGTGCCAGCAGCTCGCGGCCGTACGAGCAGTACTTC. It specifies CASSSRPYEQYF.

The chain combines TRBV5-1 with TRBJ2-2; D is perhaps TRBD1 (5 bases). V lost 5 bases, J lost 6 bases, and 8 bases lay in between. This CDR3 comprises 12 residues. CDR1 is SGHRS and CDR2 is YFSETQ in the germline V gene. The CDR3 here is CASSDSSGELFF. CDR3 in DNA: TGCGCCAGCAGTGACAGTTCCGGGGAGCTGTTTTTT.

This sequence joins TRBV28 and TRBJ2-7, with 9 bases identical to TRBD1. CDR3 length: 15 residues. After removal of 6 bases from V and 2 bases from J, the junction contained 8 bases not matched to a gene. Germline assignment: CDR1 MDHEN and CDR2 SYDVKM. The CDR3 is CASRGRGQGTYEQYF. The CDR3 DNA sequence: TGTGCCAGCAGGGGCCGGGGACAGGGCACCTACGAGCAGTACTTC. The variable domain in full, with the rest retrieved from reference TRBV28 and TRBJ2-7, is DVKVTQSSRYLVKRTGEKVFLECVQDMDHENMFWYRQDPGLGLRLIYFSYDVKMKEKGDIPEGYSVSREKKERFSLILESASTNQTSMYLCASRGRGQGTYEQYFGPGTRLTVT.

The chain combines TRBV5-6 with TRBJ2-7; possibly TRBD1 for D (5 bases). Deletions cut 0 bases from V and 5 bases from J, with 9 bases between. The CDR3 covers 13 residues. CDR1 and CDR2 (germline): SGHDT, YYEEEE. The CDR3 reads CASSLGRGHEQYF. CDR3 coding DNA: TGTGCCAGCAGCTTGGGTAGGGGTCACGAGCAGTACTTC.

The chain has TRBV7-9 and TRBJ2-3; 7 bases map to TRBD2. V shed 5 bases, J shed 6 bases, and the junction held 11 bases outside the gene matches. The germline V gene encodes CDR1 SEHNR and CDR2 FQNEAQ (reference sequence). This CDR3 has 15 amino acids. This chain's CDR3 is CASSNLGGSLDTQYF. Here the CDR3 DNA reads TGTGCCAGCAGCAATTTGGGCGGGAGTTTGGATACGCAGTATTTT.

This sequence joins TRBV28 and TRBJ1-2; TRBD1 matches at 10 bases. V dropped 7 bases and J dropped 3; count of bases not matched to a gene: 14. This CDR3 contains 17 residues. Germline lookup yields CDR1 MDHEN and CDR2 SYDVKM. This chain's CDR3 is CASTLSTGGGVDYGYTF. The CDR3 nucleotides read TGTGCCAGCACTCTGTCGACAGGGGGCGGGGTGGACTATGGCTACACCTTC.

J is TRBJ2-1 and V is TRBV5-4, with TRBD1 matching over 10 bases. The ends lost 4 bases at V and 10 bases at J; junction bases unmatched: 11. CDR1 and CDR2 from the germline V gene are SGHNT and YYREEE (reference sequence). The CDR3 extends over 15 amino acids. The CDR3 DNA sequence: TGTGCCAGCAGCCCCGGACAGGGGGAAGTGAGGGAGCAGTTCTTC. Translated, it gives CASSPGQGEVREQFF.

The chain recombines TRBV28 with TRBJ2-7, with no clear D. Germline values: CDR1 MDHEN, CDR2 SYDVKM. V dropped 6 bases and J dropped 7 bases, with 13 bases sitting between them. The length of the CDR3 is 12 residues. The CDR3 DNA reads TGTGCCAGCAGGCCACAGAGGCGTGAGCAGTACTTC. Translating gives CASRPQRREQYF.

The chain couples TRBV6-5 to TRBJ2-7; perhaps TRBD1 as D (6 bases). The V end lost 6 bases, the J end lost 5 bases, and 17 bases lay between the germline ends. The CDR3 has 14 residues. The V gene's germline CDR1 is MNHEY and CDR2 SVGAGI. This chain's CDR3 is CASRQTSGVDEQYF. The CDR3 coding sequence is TGTGCCAGCAGGCAAACTTCAGGGGTTGACGAGCAGTACTTC.

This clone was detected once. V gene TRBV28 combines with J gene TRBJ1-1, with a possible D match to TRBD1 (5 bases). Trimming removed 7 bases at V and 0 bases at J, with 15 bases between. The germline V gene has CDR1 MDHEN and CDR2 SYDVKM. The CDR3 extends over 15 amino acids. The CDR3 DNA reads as TGTGCCAGCAATCTTCGACAGTATATGAACACTGAAGCTTTCTTT. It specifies CASNLRQYMNTEAFF.

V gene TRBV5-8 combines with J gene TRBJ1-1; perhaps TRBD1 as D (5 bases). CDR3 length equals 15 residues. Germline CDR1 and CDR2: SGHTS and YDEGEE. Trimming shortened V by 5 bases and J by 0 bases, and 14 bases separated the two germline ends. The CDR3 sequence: CASRLETAMNTEAFF. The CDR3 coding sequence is TGTGCCAGCAGACTGGAGACAGCTATGAACACTGAAGCTTTCTTT.

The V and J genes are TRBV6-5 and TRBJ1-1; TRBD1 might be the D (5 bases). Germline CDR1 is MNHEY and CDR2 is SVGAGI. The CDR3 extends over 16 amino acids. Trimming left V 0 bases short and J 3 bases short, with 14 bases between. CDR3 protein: CASSYSQGEGYTEAFF. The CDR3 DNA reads TGTGCCAGCAGTTACTCCCAGGGTGAGGGGTACACTGAAGCTTTCTTT.